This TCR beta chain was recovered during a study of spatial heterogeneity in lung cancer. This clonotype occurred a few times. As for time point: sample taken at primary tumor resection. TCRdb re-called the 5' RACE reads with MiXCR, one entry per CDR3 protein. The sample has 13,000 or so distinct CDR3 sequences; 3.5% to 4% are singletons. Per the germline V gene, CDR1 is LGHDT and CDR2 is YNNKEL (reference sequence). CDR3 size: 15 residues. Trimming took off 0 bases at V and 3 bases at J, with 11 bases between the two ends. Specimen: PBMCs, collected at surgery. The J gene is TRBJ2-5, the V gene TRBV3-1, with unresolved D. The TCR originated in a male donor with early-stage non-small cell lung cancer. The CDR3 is CASSQDLARKETQYF. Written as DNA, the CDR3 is TGTGCCAGCAGCCAAGACCTCGCGAGGAAAGAGACCCAGTACTTC.